This TCR beta chain was obtained from a study of T cells in Graves' hyperthyroidism and ophthalmopathy. Amplified regions were TCR beta CDR3 sequences from RNA transcripts. TCR CDR3 regions were first amplified by RT-PCR with HTBI primers. TCRdb itself ran the multiplex PCR reads through MiXCR, one entry per CDR3 protein. The sample records roughly 500,000 distinct CDR3 sequences, 35% to 55% being singletons. The CDR3 sequence is 14 residues long. Germline CDR1 is SNHLY and CDR2 is FYNNEI. V was cut by 4 bases and J by 4 bases, with 13 bases left in between. Source material: peripheral blood or thyroid tissue (not recorded which). V gene TRBV2 combines with J gene TRBJ2-5; TRBD2 might be the D (6 bases). This receptor was obtained from an adult woman with Graves' disease, either hyperthyroidism or ophthalmopathy (not recorded which). Written as DNA, the CDR3 is TGTGCCAGCAGTGGACTAGTGGGAGGAGAGACCCAGTACTTC. Protein sequence: CASSGLVGGETQYF.